A selection of T cell receptor beta chains follows, all from one sample in a study of neurological immune-mediated disorders. TCRdb redid the calling of the 5' RACE reads with MiXCR, one entry per CDR3 protein. The table lists under 70,000 distinct CDR3 sequences, approximately 3.6% of them singletons. Source material: PBMCs. These receptors were taken from a woman in her sixties or seventies with multiple sclerosis. The CDR3 runs from the conserved cysteine through the conserved F or W. D genes are given only for firm matches.

V,D,J,CDR3
TRBV12-3/TRBV12-4,.,TRBJ2-1,CASSLSSSGGNEQFF
TRBV28,.,TRBJ1-1,CASSVWGNGGQRTQGGSGWTEAFF
TRBV19,.,TRBJ1-1,CASSILPGTEAFF
TRBV28,.,TRBJ1-1,CASSPGGVGTEAFF
TRBV29-1,TRBD2,TRBJ2-7,CSVSSGSIYEQYF
TRBV12-3/TRBV12-4,.,TRBJ2-5,CASMEAYLQETQYF
TRBV7-2,.,TRBJ1-2,CASSLDSLNYGYTF
TRBV3-1,.,TRBJ2-5,CASSHYNGETQYF
TRBV6-5,TRBD1,TRBJ2-5,CASSSGTGTETQYF
TRBV5-5,.,TRBJ2-1,CASSLEGGINNEQFF
TRBV29-1,.,TRBJ2-3,CSVGVLTGSDTQYF
TRBV7-2,.,TRBJ1-3,CASSFFKEPGNTIYF
TRBV5-1,.,TRBJ1-1,CASSPGQPATEAFF
TRBV5-1,.,TRBJ2-5,CASSDEETQYF
TRBV20-1,.,TRBJ2-3,CSARDRKGPTDTQYF
TRBV6-2/TRBV6-3,TRBD1,TRBJ1-1,CASSTGGQNTEAFF
TRBV7-3,TRBD1,TRBJ2-7,CASSLTGGDEQYF
TRBV9,.,TRBJ1-2,CASKDPLIDGYTF
TRBV27,.,TRBJ2-1,CASSLPGLKGEQFF
TRBV5-1,.,TRBJ2-7,CASSLVLSGYHEQYF
TRBV5-4,TRBD2,TRBJ2-5,CAVTSGGKETQYF
TRBV4-2,.,TRBJ2-5,CASRLSGEGETQYF
TRBV12-3/TRBV12-4,.,TRBJ1-4,CASSFEDWEGVAKLFF
TRBV10-3,.,TRBJ2-7,CAISESKFLGLSSSYEQYF
TRBV3-1,.,TRBJ1-4,CASSHLDGYEKLFF
TRBV20-1,.,TRBJ1-5,CSARTDLNQPQHF
TRBV28,TRBD2,TRBJ2-7,CASGTSVYEQYF
TRBV20-1,TRBD2,TRBJ2-1,CSAKIAGDWEQFF
TRBV2,TRBD2,TRBJ2-3,CASRREGGSADTQYF
TRBV11-2,TRBD2,TRBJ2-3,CASSQRGYDTDTQYF
TRBV20-1,TRBD2,TRBJ2-3,CSASLAGGLSDTQYF
TRBV7-9,.,TRBJ2-2,CASSFTDMNTGELFF